This TCR beta chain was captured by sequencing in a study of beta chain features in type 1 diabetes. Expressed TCRB transcripts were sequenced because the entire RNA isolate underwent reverse transcription. Deep immunoSEQ sequencing covered naive, central memory and regulatory T cell samples. The assay was immunoSEQ multiplex PCR, and TCRdb's table has in-frame clones only and misses some. The sample lists 600,000 or so clones; around 11% were seen once. CDR1 and CDR2 (germline): SGDLS, YYNGEE. The CDR3 spans 15 residues. Trimming cost V 3 bases and J 4 bases, with 14 bases left between them. Study findings and constraints: Shortening that was moderate but significant affected the TCRB CDR3s of Type 1 diabetes patients in all four CD4+ subsets.

Details on this clone: Antigen unknown.

This receptor was obtained from a man aged 25 to 45 with type 1 diabetes. The sequenced sample was naive CD4+ T cells from blood. The chain joins TRBV9 to TRBJ2-1; D unclear. CDR3 residues: CASSGGRLTYNEQFF. In nucleotides, the CDR3 is TGTGCCAGCAGCGGAGGACGGCTCACGTACAATGAGCAGTTCTTC.